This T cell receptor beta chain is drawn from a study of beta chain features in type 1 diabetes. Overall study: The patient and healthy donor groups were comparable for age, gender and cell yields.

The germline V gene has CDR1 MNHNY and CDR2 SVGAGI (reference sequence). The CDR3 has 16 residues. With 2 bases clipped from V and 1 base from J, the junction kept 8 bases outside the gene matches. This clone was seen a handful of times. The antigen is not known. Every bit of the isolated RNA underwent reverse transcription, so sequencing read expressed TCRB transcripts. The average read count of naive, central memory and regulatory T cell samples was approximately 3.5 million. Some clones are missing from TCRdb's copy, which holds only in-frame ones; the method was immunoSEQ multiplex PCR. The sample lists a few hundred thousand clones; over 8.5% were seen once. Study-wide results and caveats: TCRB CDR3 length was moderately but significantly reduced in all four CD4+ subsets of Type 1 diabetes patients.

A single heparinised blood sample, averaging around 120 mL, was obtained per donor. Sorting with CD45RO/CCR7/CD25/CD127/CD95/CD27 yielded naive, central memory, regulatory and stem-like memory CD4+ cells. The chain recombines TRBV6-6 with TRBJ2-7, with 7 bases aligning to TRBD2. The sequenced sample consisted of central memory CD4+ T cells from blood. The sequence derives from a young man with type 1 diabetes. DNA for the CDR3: TGTGCCAGCAGTTACACCGGCGGGAGTAGGTCCTACGAGCAGTACTTC. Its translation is CASSYTGGSRSYEQYF.